The rows below give T cell receptor beta chains drawn from one sample of a study of T cells in Graves' hyperthyroidism and ophthalmopathy. TCRdb processed the multiplex PCR reads anew with MiXCR; each CDR3 protein has one entry. The sample carries 480,000 or so distinct CDR3 sequences, 46% recorded once. The sample comprised peripheral blood or thyroid tissue (not recorded which). These receptors were collected from an adult woman with Graves' disease, either hyperthyroidism or ophthalmopathy (not recorded which). Both conserved end residues are part of each CDR3. D genes are given only for firm matches. A row's size may be missing; if present it is once, few, many or a size class.

V	D	J	size	DNA	CDR3
TRBV7-9	TRBD1	TRBJ1-1	once	TGTGCCAGCAGCCTACAGGGGGGCAAAACTGAAGCTTTCTTT	CASSLQGGKTEAFF
TRBV5-1	.	TRBJ2-5	many	TGCGCCAGCAGCTTGGTTGACAGGCCCGGGGAGACCCAGTACTTC	CASSLVDRPGETQYF
TRBV6-5	.	TRBJ1-5	many	TGTGCCAGCAGTGGACAGCAGAATCAGCCCCAGCATTTT	CASSGQQNQPQHF
TRBV12-3/TRBV12-4	.	TRBJ2-7	.	TGTGCCAGCAGTTTACGGGACACCAGCTACGAGCAGTACTTC	CASSLRDTSYEQYF
TRBV6-6	.	TRBJ1-2	many	TGTGCCAGCAGTCCTTGGGGACATGGCTACACCTTC	CASSPWGHGYTF
TRBV11-1	.	TRBJ2-3	.	TGTGCCAGCAGCACACTGACTACCACAGATACGCAGTATTTT	CASSTLTTTDTQYF
TRBV2	.	TRBJ1-2	few	TGTGCCAGCAGTGTTACTGTGTCTGGCTACACCTTC	CASSVTVSGYTF
TRBV5-1	.	TRBJ1-1	.	TGCGCCAGCAGCTTGGAAGGGATCAACACTGAAGCTTTCTTT	CASSLEGINTEAFF
TRBV4-2	.	TRBJ1-2	.	TGTGCCAGCAGCCAAGACGGGGCAGTTGCTAACTATGGCTACACCTTC	CASSQDGAVANYGYTF
TRBV2	.	TRBJ2-6	once	TGTGCCAGCAATGGACAGATCTACGGCTCTGGGGCCAACGTCCTGACTTTC	CASNGQIYGSGANVLTF